The present T cell receptor beta chain was sequenced within a study of T-cell reconstitution after alpha-beta-depleted transplantation in children. Broader study findings: Reportedly, roughly two months post-transplant, alpha-beta T cells arose from several hundred expanded graft clones.

Unique molecular identifiers tagged the TCRbeta library. TCRdb independently ran MiXCR on the PCR reads; one entry per CDR3 protein. The data contain roughly 670,000 distinct CDR3 sequences, over 10% of them singletons. Only a few counts were recorded for this clonotype. Its antigen remains unknown. The CDR3 spans 19 residues. The ends lost 2 bases at V and 2 bases at J; junction bases unmatched: 15. Germline-derived CDR1 and CDR2 are MGHRA and YSYEKL. This receptor was obtained from a girl aged 2 to 10 with congenital amegakaryocytic thrombocytopenia, due to receive a stem cell transplant. The rearrangement uses TRBV4-1 and TRBJ2-1, with TRBD2 identical over 7 bases. Sample: PBMCs, taken before TCRalphabeta/CD19-depleted stem cell transplant. CDR3 in DNA: TGCGCCAGCAGCCAAAGGACTAGACGGGACCTTAGCACCTACAATGAGCAGTTCTTC. Translated: CASSQRTRRDLSTYNEQFF.